The 21 T cell receptor beta chains listed next were all sequenced from one sample in a study of blood T cell repertoires in COVID-19. Using immunoSEQ multiplex PCR, the repertoire was profiled, and TCRdb retains in-frame clones only, with some absent. The sample shows 35,000 to 45,000 clones, about 88% of them seen only once. The sequenced sample was peripheral blood. These receptors originate from a human donor in a cohort sampled during active COVID-19.

V gene TRBV14 combines with J gene TRBJ2-5; D unresolved. V was trimmed by 0 bases and J by 1 base, leaving 12 bases between them. The CDR3 has 16 amino acids. Germline lookup yields CDR1 SGHDN and CDR2 FVKESK. CDR3 amino acids: CASSQDLASVQETQYF. The CDR3 DNA reads as TGTGCCAGCAGCCAAGATCTTGCCAGCGTCCAAGAGACCCAGTACTTC.

J is TRBJ2-5 and V is TRBV19, with D possibly being TRBD1 (5 bases). This CDR3 comprises 14 residues. Germline V CDR1 and CDR2: LNHDA, SQIVND (reference sequence). V was cut by 3 bases and J by 5 bases, with 13 bases left in between. This CDR3 reads CASSMQGPGETQYF. CDR3 coding DNA: TGTGCCAGTAGTATGCAGGGCCCCGGGGAGACCCAGTACTTC.

This clone appeared once. In DNA form, the CDR3 reads TGTGCCAGCAGCGACGGACAGGGCGGAAGATACAATGAGCAGTTCTTC. It translates to CASSDGQGGRYNEQFF. The chain links TRBV7-6 to TRBJ2-1; 8 positions agree with TRBD1. V lost 5 bases, J lost 4 bases, and 10 bases stayed unmatched. Germline V gene lookup returns CDR1 SGHVS and CDR2 FNYEAQ. The CDR3 is made up of 16 amino acids.

The chain has TRBV10-3 and TRBJ1-6; maybe TRBD1 (5 bases). This CDR3 spans 15 amino acids. The ends were cut back, 2 bases at V and 0 bases at J, with 5 bases in the middle. The V gene's germline CDR1 is ENHRY and CDR2 SYGVKD. The CDR3 coding sequence is TGTGCCATCAGTGAGGGACACTCCTATAATTCACCCCTCCACTTT. Residues: CAISEGHSYNSPLHF.

The chain combines TRBV5-6 with TRBJ2-7, with a weak D call TRBD2 (6 bases). The V gene's germline CDR1 is SGHDT and CDR2 YYEEEE. Trimming cost V 4 bases and J 2 bases, with 19 bases left between them. The CDR3 extends over 16 amino acids. For the CDR3, the DNA is TGTGCCAGCAGCGCGGGATTTTCTTTTAACACCTACGAGCAGTACTTC. This codes for CASSAGFSFNTYEQYF. The complete variable domain, with remaining parts taken from reference TRBV5-6 and TRBJ2-7, reads DAGVTQSPTHLIKTRGQQVTLRCSPKSGHDTVSWYQQALGQGPQFIFQYYEEEERQRGNFPDRFSGHQFPNYSSELNVNALLLGDSALYLCASSAGFSFNTYEQYFGPGTRLTVT.

The chain joins TRBV2 to TRBJ1-1; D perhaps matches TRBD1 (6 bases). Germline lookup yields CDR1 SNHLY and CDR2 FYNNEI. Trimming took 7 bases from V and 7 from J, leaving 16 bases between them. The length of the CDR3 is 13 residues. The CDR3 nucleotides are TGTGCCAGCAATTACGACAGGAGCCTTGAAGCTTTCTTT. It is translated as CASNYDRSLEAFF.

The chain combines TRBV30 with TRBJ1-5; TRBD1 aligns across 7 bases. Germline V gene lookup returns CDR1 GTSNPN and CDR2 SVGIG (reference sequence). This CDR3 is built from 16 residues. The junction had 5 bases not matched to a gene; V was cut back by 0 bases and J by 0 bases. The CDR3 region is CAWSVQGRDSNQPQHF. Written as DNA, the CDR3 is TGTGCCTGGAGTGTACAGGGGCGGGATAGCAATCAGCCCCAGCATTTT.

This rearrangement joins TRBV6-5 to TRBJ2-5; a weak D match, TRBD2 (5 bases). V lost 6 bases and J lost 5, with 16 bases in between. CDR1 and CDR2 (germline): MNHEY, SVGAGI. The length of the CDR3 is 14 residues. CDR3 sequence (DNA): TGTGCCAGCAGCCCCCTGGTCGGGGTGGAGACCCAGTACTTC. As protein: CASSPLVGVETQYF.

This clone was observed once. The rearrangement links TRBV7-9 to TRBJ2-7; D possibly corresponds to TRBD1 (5 bases). V shed 4 bases and J shed 6 bases, with 13 bases lying between them. The germline CDR1 and CDR2 sequences are SEHNR and FQNEAQ (reference sequence). The CDR3 runs 13 residues. The CDR3 sequence is CASSSTAAAEQYF. CDR3 DNA: TGTGCCAGCAGCTCGACAGCAGCTGCCGAGCAGTACTTC.

The chain couples TRBV7-8 to TRBJ2-3, with 9 nucleotides matching TRBD2. Germline V gene data show CDR1 as SGHVS and CDR2 as FQNEAQ. The CDR3 runs 16 residues. With V trimmed by 3 bases and J by 8 bases, 12 bases remained unmatched. The CDR3 here is CASSLDQRGAGGTQYF. Here the CDR3 DNA reads TGTGCCAGCAGCTTGGACCAGCGGGGGGCTGGGGGTACGCAGTATTTT.

This clone appeared once. The chain couples TRBV3-1 (or the pseudogene TRBV3-2) to TRBJ2-5, with TRBD2 matching over 8 bases. Looked up from germline, CDR1 is LGHDT and CDR2 is YNNKEL (reference sequence). With V trimmed by 2 bases and J by 14 bases, 7 bases remained unmatched. The CDR3 is made up of 12 amino acids. As DNA, the CDR3 is TGTGCCAGCAGCCAAAATAGCGGGGCTGCCTACTTC. Translating it yields CASSQNSGAAYF.

The chain uses TRBV7-8 and TRBJ2-2, with D tentatively TRBD1 (5 bases). CDR1 is SGHVS and CDR2 is FQNEAQ in the germline V gene. This CDR3 contains 14 residues. V lost 1 base and J 5 bases, leaving 8 bases between the germline ends. Here the CDR3 reads CASSLGDRTGELFF. In DNA form, the CDR3 reads TGTGCCAGCAGCTTAGGCGACAGAACCGGGGAGCTGTTTTTT.

The chain uses TRBV5-1 and TRBJ2-7, with a tentative D call TRBD2 (5 bases). The CDR3 extends over 15 amino acids. The V gene's germline CDR1 is SGHRS and CDR2 YFSETQ. Trimming cost V 4 bases and J 5 bases, with 19 bases left between them. CDR3 DNA: TGCGCCAGCAGCCCGGGATCAGGTCAAGGCGACGAGCAGTACTTC. Its translation: CASSPGSGQGDEQYF.

The rearrangement links TRBV29-1 to TRBJ1-2; D is possibly TRBD1 (6 bases). The length of the CDR3 is 16 residues. Trimming shortened V by 7 bases and J by 4 bases, and 25 bases separated the two germline ends. CDR1 and CDR2 (germline): SQVTM, ANQGSEA. The CDR3: CSARHWKQGAGYGYTF. The CDR3 DNA follows: TGCAGCGCCCGACACTGGAAACAGGGAGCAGGCTATGGCTACACCTTC.

The rearrangement joins TRBV21-1 to TRBJ2-5; the D segment call TRBD1 is taken from the table without a DNA check. TRBV21-1 is termed a pseudogene. There are 18 residues in the CDR3. CDR3 amino acids: CASSKGLGQGNGQETQYF. CDR3 in DNA: TGTGCCAGCAGCAAAGGATTGGGACAGGGGAATGGGCAAGAGACCCAGTACTTC.

The table lists this clone with a count of one. The chain uses TRBV7-8 and TRBJ1-2; D may be TRBD1 (6 bases). The V and J ends lost 2 bases and 10 bases respectively, with 17 bases between them. Germline CDR1 is SGHVS and CDR2 is FQNEAQ. There are 14 residues in the CDR3. CDR3 coding DNA: TGTGCCAGCAGCTTACAGGGGAGCATCAGCGCCTACACCTTC. Its translation is CASSLQGSISAYTF.

The chain combines TRBV7-8 with TRBJ2-7; 7 bases agree with TRBD2. Germline CDR1 SGHVS, CDR2 FQNEAQ. The trim removed 1 base at V and 6 bases at J, leaving 6 bases unmatched. The CDR3 is 14 amino acids. CDR3 in DNA: TGTGCCAGCAGCTTAGAAGGGAGGGGCATCGAGCAGTACTTC. Translated: CASSLEGRGIEQYF.

This chain links TRBV19 with TRBJ2-1; perhaps TRBD2 as D (5 bases). The CDR3 runs to 15 residues. The germline V and J ends were trimmed by 1 base and 2 bases, with 9 bases remaining between them. Germline V gene sequence: CDR1 LNHDA, CDR2 SQIVND (reference sequence). The CDR3 protein is CASSIGSGPYNEQFF. The CDR3 DNA is TGTGCCAGTAGTATAGGAAGCGGACCCTACAATGAGCAGTTCTTC.

The V call is TRBV7-3, the J call TRBJ2-1; TRBD1 agrees at 9 bases. The V gene's germline CDR1 is SGHTA and CDR2 FQGTGA. The CDR3 is made up of 15 amino acids. Trimming cost V 4 bases and J 7 bases; bases outside gene matches: 8. CDR3 sequence: CASSSTGGVRNEQFF. Written as DNA, the CDR3 is TGTGCCAGCAGCTCAACAGGGGGCGTAAGGAATGAGCAGTTCTTC.

The chain uses TRBV6-5 and TRBJ2-7, with a tentative D call TRBD1 (6 bases). The CDR3 length is 13 residues. In germline, CDR1 is MNHEY, CDR2 SVGAGI. Trimming removed 10 bases from V and 7 bases from J, with 20 bases in between. CDR3 amino acids: CATQSIQGGEQYF. The CDR3 coding sequence is TGTGCCACCCAGTCGATACAGGGTGGGGAGCAGTACTTC.

CDR3: CASSLDRGYEKLFF. CDR3 coding DNA: TGTGCCAGCAGCTTGGACAGGGGCTACGAAAAACTGTTTTTT. The chain employs TRBV7-2 and TRBJ1-4, with TRBD1 matching over 9 bases. This CDR3 contains 14 residues. V lost 3 bases to trimming and J lost 8 bases; unmatched junction nucleotides: 4. The germline gives CDR1 SGHTA, CDR2 FQGNSA. Filled out from reference TRBV7-2 and TRBJ1-4, the complete variable domain reads GAGVSQSPSNKVTEKGKDVELRCDPISGHTALYWYRQSLGQGLEFLIYFQGNSAPDKSGLPSDRFSAERTGGSVSTLTIQRTQQEDSAVYLCASSLDRGYEKLFFGSGTQLSVL.